Below, 13 T cell receptor beta chains from the same sample are listed, as sequenced in a study of T cell repertoires in cytomegalovirus infection (dated by TCRdb to between 2018 and 2021). Instrument on record: Illumina HiSeq 1500. TCRdb itself trimmed the public reads at Q25 with fastp, ran MiXCR and retained productive beta chains. Every entry covers one CDR3 protein and lists the most common genes and DNA from its rows. In this sample the table shows around 260,000 distinct CDR3 sequences, roughly 26% of which occur a single time. The ten top clones hold over 11% of the sample. Sequencing was performed on PBMCs. These TCRs come from a human donor in good health (CMV status not recorded). Some clones in this sample may be carry-over from other donors' samples.

The chain joins TRBV6-6 to TRBJ1-6; D is undetermined. CDR1 MNHNY and CDR2 SVGAGI come from the germline V gene (reference sequence). Deletions cut 0 bases from V and 8 bases from J, with 5 bases between. This CDR3 is built from 13 residues. CDR3 nucleotide sequence: TGTGCCAGCAGTTACTCGCGGTATTCACCCCTCCACTTT. This codes for CASSYSRYSPLHF.

This clonotype was counted between two and nine times. The V and J genes are TRBV7-9 and TRBJ2-7, with D possibly matching TRBD2 (6 bases). The CDR3 is 17 residues long. Trimming cost V 1 base and J 1 base, with 17 bases left between them. Germline CDR1 and CDR2: SEHNR and FQNEAQ (reference sequence). The CDR3 region has the DNA TGTGCCAGCAGCTTAGGTGGCGGGACTTCTCCTTCCTACGAGCAGTACTTC. Its translation: CASSLGGGTSPSYEQYF.

This clonotype was counted many times. V usage is TRBV7-9 and J usage is TRBJ2-3, with D perhaps TRBD2 (5 bases). V shed 5 bases and J shed 6 bases, with 12 bases lying between them. The CDR3 spans 13 residues. Per the germline V gene, CDR1 is SEHNR and CDR2 is FQNEAQ (reference sequence). The CDR3 here is CASSPRGPDTQYF. The CDR3 DNA follows: TGTGCCAGCAGCCCCCGGGGTCCGGATACGCAGTATTTT.

This sequence joins TRBV7-2 and TRBJ2-5, with D perhaps given as TRBD1 or TRBD2 (5 bases each). Germline V gives CDR1 SGHTA, CDR2 FQGNSA. The CDR3 totals 13 residues. V was clipped by 5 bases and J by 11 bases, with 18 bases between them. The CDR3 coding sequence is TGTGCCAGCAGCACTAGGGACGGAGTTCCTCAGTACTTC. Translated: CASSTRDGVPQYF.

V usage is TRBV25-1 and J usage is TRBJ1-1; tentative D call: TRBD1 (5 bases). V gave up 4 bases and J gave up 7 bases, with 13 bases separating them. CDR3 size: 13 residues. Germline V CDR1 and CDR2: MGHDK, SYGVNS. This chain's CDR3 is CASSVPGQGEAFF. CDR3 nucleotides: TGTGCCAGCAGTGTCCCAGGCCAGGGTGAAGCTTTCTTT.

This clonotype was picked up a small number of times. The genes are TRBV7-2 and TRBJ2-5; possible D gene TRBD2, 6 bases. Trimming pared 1 base from V and 1 base from J, leaving 13 bases between. Germline V gives CDR1 SGHTA, CDR2 FQGNSA. CDR3 length equals 16 residues. In nucleotides, the CDR3 is TGTGCCAGCAGCTTAGGCGGGGCTAGTGGCCAAGAGACCCAGTACTTC. It encodes CASSLGGASGQETQYF.

This sequence joins TRBV11-2 and TRBJ1-1; no definite D call. The V gene's germline CDR1 is SGHAT and CDR2 FQNNGV. V lost 4 bases and J 10 bases, leaving 10 bases between the germline ends. CDR3 size: 11 residues. The CDR3 loop reads CASSSYTAAFF. In DNA form, the CDR3 reads TGTGCCAGCAGCTCCTATACGGCAGCTTTCTTT.

This clonotype was observed a handful of times. The chain recombines TRBV28 with TRBJ1-1, with D perhaps matching TRBD1 (6 bases). Trimming shortened V by 5 bases and J by 13 bases, and 11 bases separated the two germline ends. The CDR3 has 10 residues. Germline CDR1 reads MDHEN; CDR2 reads SYDVKM. The CDR3 protein is CASSDRRSFF. In nucleotides, the CDR3 is TGTGCCAGCAGTGACAGGAGGAGTTTCTTT.

There are a few counts of this clonotype. The chain combines TRBV29-1 with TRBJ1-2; D unclear. The CDR3 contains 13 residues. The germline V gene has CDR1 SQVTM and CDR2 ANQGSEA. V gave up 3 bases and J gave up 2 bases, with 10 bases separating them. CDR3 DNA sequence: TGCAGCGTTGAGCTCCGGGAAAACTATGGCTACACCTTC. Its translation is CSVELRENYGYTF.

The chain carries TRBV6-2 or TRBV6-3 and TRBJ2-5; 8 nucleotides line up with TRBD1. J gave up 4 bases and V 7 bases, and 5 bases lay outside the gene matches. The germline gives CDR1 MNHEY, CDR2 SVGEGT. This CDR3 has 13 amino acids. The CDR3: CASTRTGRETQYF. The CDR3 region has the DNA TGTGCCAGCACCAGGACAGGGAGAGAGACCCAGTACTTC.

V is TRBV2 and J is TRBJ2-7, with D maybe TRBD1 (6 bases). V lost 9 bases and J 0 bases, leaving 15 bases between the germline ends. CDR1 SNHLY and CDR2 FYNNEI come from the germline V gene. There are 14 residues in the CDR3. CDR3 bases: TGTGCCAGTGTCAGACAGGACTTCTCCTACGAGCAGTACTTC. Translated, it gives CASVRQDFSYEQYF.

This clonotype was counted ten times or more. The chain has TRBV7-2 and TRBJ2-2; D ambiguous. Germline loops: CDR1 SGHTA, CDR2 FQGNSA. V was cut by 4 bases and J by 3 bases, with 12 bases left in between. The CDR3 has 15 amino acids. CDR3 protein: CASSSLEIHTGELFF. For the CDR3, the DNA is TGTGCCAGCAGCTCACTCGAAATACACACCGGGGAGCTGTTTTTT.

Ten or more counts support this clonotype. The V call is TRBV7-2, the J call TRBJ2-3; either TRBD1 or TRBD2 may supply D (6 bases each). CDR1 is SGHTA, CDR2 FQGNSA, per germline. V was shortened by 5 bases and J by 0 bases, with 12 bases between the two germline ends. CDR3 length: 15 amino acids. CDR3 region: CASSAGAGSTDTQYF. The CDR3 nucleotides are TGTGCCAGCAGCGCAGGGGCGGGAAGCACAGATACGCAGTATTTT.